This TCR beta chain was observed in a study of radiotherapy plus CTLA-4 blockade in lung cancer. Regarding this clone: Its specificity is unknown.

Regarding the study as a whole: The best predictor of response was reported to be early blood T cell clone dynamics, with interferon-beta.

TCRdb's table, derived via immunoSEQ multiplex PCR, lists solely in-frame clones and lacks some. This table holds tens of thousands of clones, roughly 80% found once. Germline loops: CDR1 SNHLY, CDR2 FYNNEI. J was trimmed by 3 bases and V by 6 bases; bases with no gene match: 4. This CDR3 spans 14 amino acids. The receptor's source is a human donor with non-small cell lung cancer who had a complete response to radiotherapy plus ipilimumab. The genes are TRBV2 and TRBJ2-3, with 9 positions matching TRBD2. The input for sequencing was peripheral blood, taken from a patient treated with radiotherapy plus ipilimumab. The CDR3 protein is CASRERGVTDTQYF. The CDR3 DNA reads TGTGCCAGCAGGGAGCGGGGGGTTACAGATACGCAGTATTTT. The full variable domain, its missing parts supplied by reference TRBV2 and TRBJ2-3, is EPEVTQTPSHQVTQMGQEVILRCVPISNHLYFYWYRQILGQKVEFLVSFYNNEISEKSEIFDDQFSVERPDGSNFTLKIRSTKLEDSAMYFCASRERGVTDTQYFGPGTRLTVL.